The 5 T cell receptor beta chains below come from one sample, sequenced in a study of identical twins. Each CDR3 protein is one row after TCRdb ran MiXCR on the 5' RACE reads. Here the sample spans 1,800,000 or so distinct CDR3 sequences, more than 30% being singletons. The sample taken for sequencing was cord blood. The origin of the receptors is a newborn girl in good health.

This clonotype was picked up a small number of times. The rearrangement links TRBV2 to TRBJ1-6, with D possibly being TRBD1 (6 bases). Germline V gene sequence: CDR1 SNHLY, CDR2 FYNNEI. V lost 3 bases and J lost 5, with 11 bases in between. The CDR3 spans 15 residues. In DNA, the CDR3 is TGTGCCAGCAGTGATTTTTACAGGGATAATTCACCCCTCCACTTT. Amino acid sequence: CASSDFYRDNSPLHF.

This clonotype was observed a handful of times. The chain couples TRBV10-1 to TRBJ2-2; either TRBD1 or TRBD2 may supply D (6 bases each). The germline V gene encodes CDR1 WNHNN and CDR2 SYGVQD (reference sequence). V was cut by 2 bases and J by 4 bases, with 8 bases left in between. The CDR3 is made up of 14 amino acids. In DNA form, the CDR3 reads TGCGCCAGCAGTGAGGGGGGGCGCACCGGGGAGCTGTTTTTT. This gives the protein CASSEGGRTGELFF.

This clonotype has only one observation. A much larger clone lies a single base off, so this may be a read error. The gene calls are TRBV12-3 or TRBV12-4 and TRBJ2-1, with D possibly matching TRBD2 (5 bases). V dropped 6 bases and J dropped 13 bases, with 19 bases sitting between them. The CDR3 has 13 residues. CDR3: CASSLPGVETQFF. CDR3 nucleotide sequence: TGTGCCAGCAGCCTTCCCGGGGTGGAGACCCAGTTCTTC.

There are a few counts of this clonotype. The rearrangement uses TRBV10-3 and TRBJ2-1; tentative D call: TRBD2 (6 bases). The V gene lost 8 bases and the J gene lost 4 bases, with 12 bases spanning the gap. The CDR3 is 13 amino acids. Germline assignment: CDR1 ENHRY and CDR2 SYGVKD. CDR3 residues: CAIRSGGYNEQFF. The CDR3 DNA sequence: TGTGCCATCCGTTCCGGGGGTTACAATGAGCAGTTCTTC.

This chain uses TRBV15 with TRBJ2-1; weak D call: TRBD2 (5 bases). Between the trimmed V and J ends, which lost 0 bases and 2 bases, there was a span of 11 bases. The CDR3 runs 16 residues. Germline assignment: CDR1 LNHNV and CDR2 YYDKDF (reference sequence). The CDR3: CATSREAGPAYNEQFF. As DNA, the CDR3 is TGTGCCACCAGCAGAGAGGCGGGCCCGGCCTACAATGAGCAGTTCTTC.